This T cell receptor beta chain was identified during a study of blood T cells in healthy people across ages. For the second PCR, which ran for roughly 7 to 11 cycles, a sample-barcoded 5' primer and a J-beta primer mix were used. TCRdb fed the 5' RACE reads into MiXCR, producing one record per CDR3 protein. The sample shows around 1,700,000 distinct CDR3 sequences, 28% of them seen only once. This clonotype occurred a few times. Trimming took 7 bases from V and 0 from J, leaving 12 bases between them. Germline values: CDR1 KGHDR, CDR2 SFDVKD. CDR3 size: 15 residues. The V and J genes are TRBV24-1 and TRBJ2-1; no clear D. The receptor was derived from a woman aged 25 to 45 in good health. The specimen was blood. The CDR3 sequence is CATRLCEASYNEQFF. In DNA, the CDR3 is TGTGCCACCAGACTCTGCGAAGCCTCCTACAATGAGCAGTTCTTC.